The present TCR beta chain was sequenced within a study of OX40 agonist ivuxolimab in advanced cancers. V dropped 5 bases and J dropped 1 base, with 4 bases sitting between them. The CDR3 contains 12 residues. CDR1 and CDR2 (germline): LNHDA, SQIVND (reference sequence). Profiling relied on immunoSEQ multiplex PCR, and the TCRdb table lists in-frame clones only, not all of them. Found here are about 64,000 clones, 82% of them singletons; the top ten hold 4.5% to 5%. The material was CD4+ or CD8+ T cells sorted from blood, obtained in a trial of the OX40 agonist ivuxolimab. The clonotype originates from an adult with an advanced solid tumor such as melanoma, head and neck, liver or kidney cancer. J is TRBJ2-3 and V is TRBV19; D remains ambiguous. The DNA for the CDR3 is TGTGCCAGTAGTGCACGCACAGATACGCAGTATTTT. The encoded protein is CASSARTDTQYF.